This TCR beta chain emerged from a study of blood T cell repertoires in COVID-19. On the study more broadly: The United States, Italy and Spain were the sources of the acute and convalescent COVID-19 samples. From T cells, B-cell-depleted T cells, or PBMCs came the material, which was cDNA or gDNA.

Original data processing: The assay estimated nucleated cells by amplifying reference gene primers. The data were produced by immunoSEQ multiplex PCR, yet TCRdb's version contains in-frame clones alone and is incomplete. V, J and clone size derive from that table, while D and trimming were established from the DNA sequence. This table has approximately 150,000 clones, approximately 86% appearing once. The V gene end was trimmed by 1 base and the J gene end by 2 bases; junction bases not matched to a gene: 1. The germline CDR1 and CDR2 sequences are ENHRY and SYGVKD. CDR3 length equals 14 residues. This receptor was obtained from a woman aged 45-65 years with acute or convalescent COVID-19. Sequencing used peripheral blood. This chain joins TRBV10-3 and TRBJ1-2; 7 bases are a match to TRBD1. CDR3 loop: CAISELGQNYGYTF. The CDR3 nucleotides read TGTGCCATCAGTGAGTTGGGACAGAACTATGGCTACACCTTC.